This T cell receptor (beta chain) was recovered during a study of blood T cell repertoires in COVID-19 (dated by TCRdb to about 2020). In terms of the full investigation: Samples from collaborators originated in the United States, Italy and Spain and spanned both the acute and convalescent phases of COVID-19. The material from the prospective study consisted of cDNA or gDNA derived from T cells, B-cell-depleted T cells, or PBMCs. Subjects who had been exposed to COVID-19, were actively infected with it, or had recovered from it provided the deeply sampled blood TCRbeta repertoires that made up the dataset. The repertoires were made available in a free public database intended to serve as a resource for research on the immune response to SARS-CoV-2. Samples came from the ongoing ImmuneRACE study (first 160 participants) plus 1,254 subjects from 6 global collaborators. Sample metadata almost always included a de-identified subject ID, COVID-19 status, age in years and sex. Where HLA class I and class II types were available, the types were taken from metadata supplied by the sample provider, not from assay-based typing. Points the paper makes about the study in general: Clinical and demographic metadata were provided uncurated, with the amount varying by source and participant.

The collaborating institutions used their own protocols to collect whole blood in K2EDTA tubes. For TCRbeta analysis, collaborators shipped samples as frozen whole blood, isolated PBMCs, or DNA extracted from either of those sample types. Notes on this clone: Its antigen specificity is not known. No quality values exist for individual bases; no much larger clone is one base distant.

TCRbeta CDR3 regions were amplified from genomic DNA by means of the immunoSEQ Assay, a bias-controlled multiplex PCR. Under the source paper's analysis protocol: Within the assay, amplification of reference gene primers was used to estimate how many nucleated cells each sample contained. To quantify the absolute abundance of each unique TCRbeta CDR3 rearrangement, sequence reads were collapsed and filtered. For each sample, productive Simpson clonality was calculated by taking the square root of Simpson's diversity index across productive rearrangements. TCRdb's version of the immuneACCESS table is confined to in-frame rearrangements and falls short of the full clone set. An unresolved V gene accounts for under half of the shortfall where checked; the remainder is of unknown origin. Clone size and V and J calls were adopted from that table, with D and trimming inferred from the DNA. For this sample there are 65,000 to 95,000 clones; 70% to 85% appear just once. The leading ten clones occupy 5% to 6% of the sample.

Including cysteine and phenylalanine, the CDR3 has 13 amino acids. Of the read, only the CDR3 DNA is kept; its 39 bases are in frame from base 1. The germline V and J ends show losses of 6 bases and 7 bases respectively, and no gene match explains 7 bases of the junction. The germline V gene encodes CDR1 SQVTM and CDR2 ANQGSEA. The receptor's source is a man aged 45-60 years with active or convalescent COVID-19. Input material: peripheral blood. The sequence joins TRBV29-1 to TRBJ1-4, with 8 bases matching TRBD1. The CDR3 here reads CSVLDRDGEKLFF. The sequence in DNA is TGCAGCGTACTGGACAGGGACGGTGAAAAACTGTTTTTT.